Reported below is one T cell receptor beta chain. Its target is unknown. This CDR3 region has 15 residues. J was trimmed by 4 bases and V by 6 bases; bases with no gene match: 6. Looked up from germline, CDR1 is SGHTA and CDR2 is FQGNSA. This specimen belongs to a study of T cells after yellow fever vaccination. Study overall: For low cell numbers, libraries were made with SMART-Seq v4 Ultra Low Input.

Points from the study as a whole: FACS-sorted repertoires could contain abundant clonotypes contaminating from the bulk population. Among primary-vaccination clones, most reappeared after the booster, at approximately 96% for CD4 and around 91% for CD8.

The study made its TCR cDNA through 5'RACE template switching. That step introduced a universal primer site along with UMIs. TCRdb processed the 5' RACE reads anew with MiXCR; each CDR3 protein has one entry. The top ten hold roughly 43% of the sample, which has approximately 120,000 distinct CDR3 sequences, roughly 9% seen once. The chain carries TRBV7-2 and TRBJ2-3, with 11 bases aligning to TRBD2. Sequenced material: CD8+ T cells sorted from PBMCs, taken on the day of the yellow fever booster vaccination. The clonotype originates from a man aged 18-30 years who received the YFV17D yellow fever vaccine. The CDR3 coding sequence is TGTGCCAGCAGAAAGACTAGCGGGGTTTCAGATACGCAGTATTTT. It is translated as CASRKTSGVSDTQYF.